This is a list of T cell receptor beta chains from one sample in a study of blood T cell repertoires in COVID-19. Profiled with immunoSEQ multiplex PCR; TCRdb holds only in-frame clones, not every one. The sample consists of 100,000 or so clones, roughly 76% of them appearing once. The sequenced sample was peripheral blood. The receptors stem from a woman aged 65 to 85 with acute or convalescent COVID-19. Each CDR3 is given with its conserved first and last residue. D genes are given only for firm matches. Not every row has a clone size; where given, it reads once, few, many or a size class.

V gene: TRBV7-9
D gene: .
J gene: TRBJ1-6
clone size: .
CDR3 length: 12
CDR3 DNA: TGTGCCAGCAGGTCCGACAGCGCATCCCTCCACTTT
CDR3 protein: CASRSDSASLHF

V gene: TRBV24-1
D gene: .
J gene: TRBJ2-5
clone size: .
CDR3 length: 16
CDR3 DNA: TGTGCCACCAGTGATAGCTTCCTCAGCGCCGAGGAGACCCAGTACTTC
CDR3 protein: CATSDSFLSAEETQYF

V gene: TRBV2
D gene: .
J gene: TRBJ1-2
clone size: .
CDR3 length: 12
CDR3 DNA: TGTGCCAGCAGTGTAGGGGGCTATGGCTACACCTTC
CDR3 protein: CASSVGGYGYTF

V gene: TRBV12-3/TRBV12-4
D gene: .
J gene: TRBJ2-5
clone size: .
CDR3 length: 13
CDR3 DNA: TGTGCCAGCAGCCTACTAGGACTGGAGACCCAGTACTTC
CDR3 protein: CASSLLGLETQYF

V gene: TRBV10-2
D gene: .
J gene: TRBJ1-3
clone size: .
CDR3 length: 16
CDR3 DNA: TGCGCCAGCAGTGACGGGGAAAGGGTCTCTGGAAACACCATATATTTT
CDR3 protein: CASSDGERVSGNTIYF

V gene: TRBV6-5
D gene: .
J gene: TRBJ1-2
clone size: few
CDR3 length: 14
CDR3 DNA: TGTGCCAGCAGCCTACGCAGGGAAAACTATGGCTACACCTTC
CDR3 protein: CASSLRRENYGYTF

V gene: TRBV6-2/TRBV6-3
D gene: .
J gene: TRBJ1-4
clone size: .
CDR3 length: 15
CDR3 DNA: TGTGCCAGCAGTTCTCTCGCCCGGGGTCGTGAAAAACTGTTTTTT
CDR3 protein: CASSSLARGREKLFF

V gene: TRBV7-2
D gene: .
J gene: TRBJ2-3
clone size: .
CDR3 length: 15
CDR3 DNA: TGTGCCAGCAGCCTGGAGACCCGGCCCACAGATACGCAGTATTTT
CDR3 protein: CASSLETRPTDTQYF

V gene: TRBV6-5
D gene: .
J gene: TRBJ2-3
clone size: .
CDR3 length: 15
CDR3 DNA: TGTGCCAGCACCCGAGGCGGGTTGGGCACAGATACGCAGTATTTT
CDR3 protein: CASTRGGLGTDTQYF

V gene: TRBV6-2/TRBV6-3
D gene: .
J gene: TRBJ1-1
clone size: .
CDR3 length: 18
CDR3 DNA: TGTGCCAGCAGTTACCCGACTGATACGACGACGGTTTACACTGAAGCTTTCTTT
CDR3 protein: CASSYPTDTTTVYTEAFF

V gene: TRBV5-4
D gene: TRBD1
J gene: TRBJ2-5
clone size: .
CDR3 length: 14
CDR3 DNA: TGTGCCAGCAGCGCCCGGACAGGGAAACAGACCCAGTACTTC
CDR3 protein: CASSARTGKQTQYF

V gene: TRBV29-1
D gene: TRBD1
J gene: TRBJ1-5
clone size: .
CDR3 length: 13
CDR3 DNA: TGCAGCGTTCGGGACAGGGACTATCAGCCCCAGCATTTT
CDR3 protein: CSVRDRDYQPQHF

V gene: TRBV7-8
D gene: .
J gene: TRBJ1-5
clone size: .
CDR3 length: 15
CDR3 DNA: TGTGCCAGCAGCTTTGGCAGGACTCTCGATCAGCCCCAGCATTTT
CDR3 protein: CASSFGRTLDQPQHF

V gene: TRBV7-3
D gene: TRBD2
J gene: TRBJ2-1
clone size: few
CDR3 length: 14
CDR3 DNA: TGTGCCAGCAGCTTAAGCCTAGCGGGAGGTGAGCAGTTCTTC
CDR3 protein: CASSLSLAGGEQFF

V gene: TRBV6-2/TRBV6-3
D gene: TRBD1
J gene: TRBJ1-2
clone size: .
CDR3 length: 13
CDR3 DNA: TGTGCCAGCAGCCGGGACAGCGTCTATGGCTACACCTTC
CDR3 protein: CASSRDSVYGYTF

V gene: TRBV5-1
D gene: .
J gene: TRBJ2-5
clone size: .
CDR3 length: 14
CDR3 DNA: TGCGCCAGCAGCACGACAGTTTCGACAGAGACCCAGTACTTC
CDR3 protein: CASSTTVSTETQYF

V gene: TRBV9
D gene: TRBD2
J gene: TRBJ2-3
clone size: once
CDR3 length: 18
CDR3 DNA: TGTGCCAGCAGCTCCCCCCTGGCCGGCGGGAGGGGGTCAGATACGCAGTATTTT
CDR3 protein: CASSSPLAGGRGSDTQYF

V gene: TRBV28
D gene: .
J gene: TRBJ1-1
clone size: .
CDR3 length: 14
CDR3 DNA: TGTGCCAGCAGTTTATATCCCGGGGGGGCTGAAGCTTTCTTT
CDR3 protein: CASSLYPGGAEAFF

V gene: TRBV19
D gene: TRBD1
J gene: TRBJ2-7
clone size: .
CDR3 length: 15
CDR3 DNA: TGTGCCAGTAGTATAGGGACAGGGATCTCCTACGAGCAGTACTTC
CDR3 protein: CASSIGTGISYEQYF

V gene: TRBV5-1
D gene: TRBD2
J gene: TRBJ2-5
clone size: once
CDR3 length: 14
CDR3 DNA: TGCGCCAGCAGCTCCCAGCGGGGGCAAGAGACCCAGTACTTC
CDR3 protein: CASSSQRGQETQYF

V gene: TRBV11-2
D gene: TRBD1
J gene: TRBJ1-5
clone size: .
CDR3 length: 14
CDR3 DNA: TGTGCCAGCAGCTCCCAGGGGGCGAGTCAGCCCCAGCATTTT
CDR3 protein: CASSSQGASQPQHF

V gene: TRBV19
D gene: .
J gene: TRBJ1-1
clone size: .
CDR3 length: 15
CDR3 DNA: TGTGCCAGTAGTACCCCTCAGGGGTTGAACACTGAAGCTTTCTTT
CDR3 protein: CASSTPQGLNTEAFF

V gene: TRBV18
D gene: .
J gene: TRBJ1-2
clone size: .
CDR3 length: 16
CDR3 DNA: TGTGCCAGCTCACCACCGGTCCAGGCCCAATCTATGTCCTACACCTTC
CDR3 protein: CASSPPVQAQSMSYTF

V gene: TRBV29-1
D gene: .
J gene: TRBJ2-1
clone size: .
CDR3 length: 13
CDR3 DNA: TGCAGCGTTGTGGGGGGGCCTGGGAATGAGCAGTTCTTC
CDR3 protein: CSVVGGPGNEQFF

V gene: TRBV6-2/TRBV6-3
D gene: TRBD1
J gene: TRBJ2-5
clone size: few
CDR3 length: 17
CDR3 DNA: TGTGCCAGCAGTTTCCGACCTGACAGGGCCCTCCAAGAGACCCAGTACTTC
CDR3 protein: CASSFRPDRALQETQYF

V gene: TRBV6-6
D gene: TRBD1
J gene: TRBJ1-6
clone size: .
CDR3 length: 17
CDR3 DNA: TGTGCCAGCAGTCAACTAAGGACAGGGGGCTTGAATTCACCCCTCCACTTT
CDR3 protein: CASSQLRTGGLNSPLHF

V gene: TRBV27
D gene: TRBD1
J gene: TRBJ1-3
clone size: .
CDR3 length: 15
CDR3 DNA: TGTGCCAGCAGGCAAACAGGGGTGTCTGGAAACACCATATATTTT
CDR3 protein: CASRQTGVSGNTIYF

V gene: TRBV3-1/TRBV3-2
D gene: TRBD1
J gene: TRBJ1-2
clone size: .
CDR3 length: 17
CDR3 DNA: TGTGCCAGCAGCCAGTCAACAGGGGCTAGAGAAGCCTATGGCTACACCTTC
CDR3 protein: CASSQSTGAREAYGYTF

V gene: TRBV7-9
D gene: .
J gene: TRBJ2-1
clone size: .
CDR3 length: 16
CDR3 DNA: TGTGCCAGCAGCCCGAGGCGACTATCGGCCACCAGTGAGCAGTTCTTC
CDR3 protein: CASSPRRLSATSEQFF

V gene: TRBV5-4
D gene: .
J gene: TRBJ2-1
clone size: .
CDR3 length: 15
CDR3 DNA: TGTGCCAGCAGCTTGATAGCGGAGGGCTACAATGAGCAGTTCTTC
CDR3 protein: CASSLIAEGYNEQFF

V gene: TRBV4-1
D gene: .
J gene: TRBJ1-2
clone size: .
CDR3 length: 16
CDR3 DNA: TGCGCCAGCAGCCAAGATGTAGGCGGAGCTAACTATGGCTACACCTTC
CDR3 protein: CASSQDVGGANYGYTF